This passage covers 13 T cell receptor beta chains from one sample sequenced in a study of Ad26.COV2.S vaccination and SARS-CoV-2 variants. Profiled with immunoSEQ multiplex PCR; TCRdb holds only in-frame clones, not every one. The profile shows about 94,000 clones, 82% of them singletons. The sequencing here drew on peripheral blood, taken after recovery from COVID-19. These receptors were taken from a human donor who had recovered from COVID-19.

The CDR3 DNA is TGTGCCAGCAGCTTATTGCGGGGGAACTATGGCTACACCTTC. Translated: CASSLLRGNYGYTF. The chain couples TRBV7-2 to TRBJ1-2; maybe TRBD1 (5 bases). The CDR3 is made up of 14 amino acids. V was cut by 2 bases and J by 2 bases, with 9 bases left in between. CDR1 is SGHTA and CDR2 is FQGNSA in the germline V gene. Full variable domain (outside the CDR3, taken from reference TRBV7-2 and TRBJ1-2): GAGVSQSPSNKVTEKGKDVELRCDPISGHTALYWYRQSLGQGLEFLIYFQGNSAPDKSGLPSDRFSAERTGGSVSTLTIQRTQQEDSAVYLCASSLLRGNYGYTFGSGTRLTVV.

The gene calls are TRBV7-9 and TRBJ1-1; D gene uncertain. V was trimmed by 1 base and J by 7 bases, leaving 4 bases between them. The CDR3 sequence is 11 residues long. Germline V gene lookup returns CDR1 SEHNR and CDR2 FQNEAQ (reference sequence). The chain's CDR3 is CASSLGSEAFF. CDR3 nucleotide sequence: TGTGCCAGCAGCTTAGGCAGTGAAGCTTTCTTT.

The J gene is TRBJ1-3, the V gene TRBV28; 10 bases agree with TRBD1. CDR3 length equals 15 residues. CDR1 MDHEN and CDR2 SYDVKM come from the germline V gene. J was trimmed by 3 bases and V by 6 bases; bases with no gene match: 5. CDR3 in amino acids: CASRKTGGFGNTIYF. CDR3 DNA: TGTGCCAGCAGGAAGACAGGGGGCTTTGGAAACACCATATATTTT.

The chain links TRBV5-1 to TRBJ2-7; 9 bases agree with TRBD1. CDR3 length: 14 residues. Germline trimming cut 4 bases from V and 3 bases from J; bases unmatched to any gene: 5. Germline V gene sequence: CDR1 SGHRS, CDR2 YFSETQ. The CDR3 spells CASSPRTGDYEQYF. The CDR3 DNA sequence: TGCGCCAGCAGCCCCCGGACAGGGGACTACGAGCAGTACTTC. Based on the CDR3 plus reference TRBV5-1 and TRBJ2-7, the full variable domain is KAGVTQTPRYLIKTRGQQVTLSCSPISGHRSVSWYQQTPGQGLQFLFEYFSETQRNKGNFPGRFSGRQFSNSRSEMNVSTLELGDSALYLCASSPRTGDYEQYFGPGTRLTVT.

The chain has TRBV19 and TRBJ2-1; D gene unclear. CDR3 size: 15 residues. Germline V gene lookup returns CDR1 LNHDA and CDR2 SQIVND (reference sequence). Trimming stripped 6 bases from V and 0 bases from J, with 12 bases between. CDR3 sequence: CASSPSTGSYNEQFF. CDR3 DNA sequence: TGTGCCAGTAGCCCCTCAACCGGCTCCTACAATGAGCAGTTCTTC.

The chain is built from TRBV27 and TRBJ1-2; TRBD1 matches at 9 bases. V shed 3 bases and J 4 bases; nucleotides not matched to a gene: 6. Germline V lookup: CDR1 MNHEY, CDR2 SMNVEV (reference sequence). CDR3 length equals 15 residues. CDR3 nucleotide sequence: TGTGCCAGCAGTTTCAGACAGGGGGGTACCTATGGCTACACCTTC. This translates into CASSFRQGGTYGYTF.

The chain is built from TRBV6-2 or TRBV6-3 and TRBJ2-3, with TRBD1 as a possible D gene (6 bases). CDR3 size: 15 residues. Germline V CDR1 and CDR2: MNHEY, SVGEGT. The germline V and J ends were trimmed by 5 bases and 12 bases, with 24 bases remaining between them. CDR3 amino acids: CASSDHGNTGFAQYF. CDR3 bases: TGTGCCAGCAGTGATCACGGTAATACAGGGTTTGCACAGTATTTT.

The chain has TRBV5-4 and TRBJ2-1; D may match TRBD1 or TRBD2 (5 bases each). The germline gives CDR1 SGHNT, CDR2 YYREEE (reference sequence). This CDR3 has 19 amino acids. V lost 1 base and J lost 4, with 24 bases in between. The CDR3 DNA sequence: TGTGCCAGCAGCTTGATAGGCAGCGGCTGGGGCCGTCGGTACAATGAGCAGTTCTTC. Amino acids: CASSLIGSGWGRRYNEQFF.

The rearrangement uses TRBV19 and TRBJ2-4; 8 positions agree with TRBD1. The CDR3 runs 18 residues. Germline V gene data show CDR1 as LNHDA and CDR2 as SQIVND (reference sequence). J gave up 1 base and V 3 bases, and 11 bases lay outside the gene matches. This CDR3 reads CASSITSLQGAAKNIQYF. The CDR3 nucleotides are TGTGCCAGTAGTATCACCTCGCTCCAGGGGGCGGCCAAAAACATTCAGTACTTC.

This clone showed up just a few times. The chain uses TRBV6-6 and TRBJ1-5, with D uncertain. Germline-derived CDR1 and CDR2 are MNHNY and SVGAGI (reference sequence). Trimming cost V 5 bases and J 3 bases, with 17 bases left between them. This CDR3 comprises 16 residues. CDR3 in DNA: TGTGCCAGCAGTAAGTCCTTGTTGGCATCCAATCAGCCCCAGCATTTT. It is translated as CASSKSLLASNQPQHF.

V is TRBV7-3 and J is TRBJ2-1; TRBD1 is a possible D gene (6 bases). Per the germline V gene, CDR1 is SGHTA and CDR2 is FQGTGA. V was clipped by 0 bases and J by 7 bases, with 16 bases between them. The CDR3 is 16 amino acids. For the CDR3, the DNA is TGTGCCAGCAGCTTAACGTTACAGGGAATGTGGAATGAGCAGTTCTTC. Translation gives CASSLTLQGMWNEQFF.

This clone was recorded once. This chain uses TRBV5-4 with TRBJ1-1, with a tentative D call TRBD1 (6 bases). V lost 3 bases and J 4 bases, leaving 10 bases between the germline ends. In germline, CDR1 is SGHNT, CDR2 YYREEE (reference sequence). CDR3 length: 13 amino acids. The CDR3 reads CASSSDSPTEAFF. DNA for the CDR3: TGTGCCAGCAGCTCGGACAGTCCCACTGAAGCTTTCTTT.

The chain couples TRBV5-5 to TRBJ1-1, with TRBD1 as a possible D gene (6 bases). Between the trimmed V and J ends, which lost 4 bases and 1 base, there was a span of 14 bases. This CDR3 has 15 residues. Germline V lookup: CDR1 SGHKS, CDR2 YYEKEE (reference sequence). In DNA form, the CDR3 reads TGTGCCAGCAGCCCTAATGGGGGGGCGAACACTGAAGCTTTCTTT. This sequence encodes CASSPNGGANTEAFF.